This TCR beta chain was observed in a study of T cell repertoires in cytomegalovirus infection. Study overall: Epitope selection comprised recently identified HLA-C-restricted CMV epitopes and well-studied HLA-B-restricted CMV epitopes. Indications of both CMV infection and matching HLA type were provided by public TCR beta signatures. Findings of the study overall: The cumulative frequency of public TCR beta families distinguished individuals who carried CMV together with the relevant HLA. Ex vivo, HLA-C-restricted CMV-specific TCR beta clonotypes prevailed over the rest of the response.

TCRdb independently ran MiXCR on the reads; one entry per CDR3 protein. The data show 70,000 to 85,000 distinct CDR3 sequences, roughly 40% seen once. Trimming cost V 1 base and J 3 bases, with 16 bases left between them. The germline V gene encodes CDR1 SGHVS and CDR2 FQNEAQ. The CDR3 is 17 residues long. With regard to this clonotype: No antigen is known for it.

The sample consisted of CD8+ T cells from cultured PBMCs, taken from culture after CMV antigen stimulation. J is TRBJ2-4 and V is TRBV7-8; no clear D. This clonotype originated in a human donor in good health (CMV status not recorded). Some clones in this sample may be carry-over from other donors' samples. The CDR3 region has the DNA TGTGCCAGCAGCTTAGACGTTTGGTCGGCGGACAAAAACATTCAGTACTTC. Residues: CASSLDVWSADKNIQYF.